The 3 T cell receptor beta chains below all came from one sample that was sequenced in a study of T cell repertoires in cytomegalovirus infection (dated by TCRdb to the late 2010s). TCRdb lists the instrument as Illumina HiSeq 1500. Clones were called with MiXCR by TCRdb after fastp trimmed the public reads at Q25, and only in-frame beta chains were retained. A single entry per CDR3 protein holds the most common genes and DNA from its merged rows. Within this sample are around 740,000 distinct CDR3 sequences, with about a third of them counted one time only. The ten largest make up 2.5% to 3.5% of the sample. Source material: PBMCs. Receptors were obtained from a human donor in good health (CMV status not recorded). Some clones in this sample may be carry-over from other donors' samples.

This clonotype was seen just once. The chain links TRBV28 to TRBJ2-3; 7 bases agree with TRBD1. With V trimmed by 7 bases and J by 7 bases, 8 bases remained unmatched. The CDR3 consists of 13 residues. Germline V gene lookup returns CDR1 MDHEN and CDR2 SYDVKM. CDR3: CASKAQGRHTQYF. As DNA, the CDR3 is TGTGCCAGCAAGGCACAGGGGCGCCATACGCAGTATTTT.

The V call is TRBV5-4, the J call TRBJ1-1; D ambiguous. The CDR3 has 15 amino acids. Germline assignment: CDR1 SGHNT and CDR2 YYREEE (reference sequence). Trimming took 4 bases from V and 0 from J, leaving 13 bases between them. DNA for the CDR3: TGTGCCAGCAGCCCTCTGGAGGGATTGAACACTGAAGCTTTCTTT. Its translation is CASSPLEGLNTEAFF. The complete variable domain, with remaining parts taken from reference TRBV5-4 and TRBJ1-1, reads ETGVTQSPTHLIKTRGQQVTLRCSSQSGHNTVSWYQQALGQGPQFIFQYYREEENGRGNFPPRFSGLQFPNYSSELNVNALELDDSALYLCASSPLEGLNTEAFFGQGTRLTVV.

This sequence joins TRBV9 and TRBJ1-1; D is undetermined. Germline CDR1 SGDLS, CDR2 YYNGEE. CDR3 length: 15 residues. V was shortened by 4 bases and J by 0 bases, with 13 bases between the two germline ends. Here the CDR3 DNA reads TGTGCCAGCAGCATCCGGACGGAGATGAACACTGAAGCTTTCTTT. Translated, it gives CASSIRTEMNTEAFF.